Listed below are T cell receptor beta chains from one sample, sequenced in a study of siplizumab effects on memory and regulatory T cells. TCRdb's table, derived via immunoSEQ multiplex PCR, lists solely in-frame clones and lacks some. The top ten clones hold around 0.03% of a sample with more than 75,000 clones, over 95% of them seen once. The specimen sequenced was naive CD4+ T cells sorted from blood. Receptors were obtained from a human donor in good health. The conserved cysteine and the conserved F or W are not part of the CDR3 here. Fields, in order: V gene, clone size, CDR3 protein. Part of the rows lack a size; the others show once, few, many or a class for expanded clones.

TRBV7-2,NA,ASSLAREETQY
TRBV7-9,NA,ASSTSTYEQY
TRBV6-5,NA,ASSNGWQSQETQY
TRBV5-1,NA,ASSLIVQGGINEQF
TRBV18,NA,ASSPRGDYEQY
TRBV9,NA,ASSVANGAEGDTQY
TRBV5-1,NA,ASSFGGAGTGANVLT
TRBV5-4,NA,ASSLGYEQY
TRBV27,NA,ASSDKGGNYGYT
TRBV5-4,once,ASSLGGRGGTDTQY
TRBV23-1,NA,ASSQSVKGRQPQH
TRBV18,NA,ASSPGVDNEQF
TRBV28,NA,ASTPGETGGHEQY
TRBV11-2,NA,ASSPQAGGGNTIY
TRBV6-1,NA,ASSDPRSSGGDTQY
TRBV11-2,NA,ASSSLRFKGAYEQY
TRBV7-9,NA,ASSAGQGVGAF
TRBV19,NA,ASSTLGRDRYNEQF
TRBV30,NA,AWSARGDTQY
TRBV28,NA,ASSLWYQPQH
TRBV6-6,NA,ASSYHRDGYT
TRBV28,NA,ASSSSWGHSNQPQH
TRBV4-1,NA,ASSQRTGTDTQY
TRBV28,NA,ASTSVGFWATEAF